This T cell receptor beta chain comes out of a study of T cells after yellow fever vaccination. Via MiXCR, TCRdb re-called the 5' RACE reads, giving one row per CDR3 protein. The sample holds roughly 190,000 distinct CDR3 sequences, approximately 10% seen once. The CDR3 consists of 14 residues. V dropped 1 base and J dropped 0 bases, with 6 bases sitting between them. CDR1 SEHNR and CDR2 FQNEAQ come from the germline V gene (reference sequence). The sequence was collected from a man aged 18 to 29 who received the YFV17D yellow fever vaccine. Source: CD8+ T cells sorted from PBMCs, taken 15 days after the yellow fever booster vaccination. The chain couples TRBV7-9 to TRBJ1-2; D remains ambiguous. The CDR3 is CASSLVTANYGYTF. As DNA, the CDR3 is TGTGCCAGCAGCTTAGTCACAGCTAACTATGGCTACACCTTC. The full variable domain, rest sourced from reference TRBV7-9 and TRBJ1-2, is DTGVSQNPRHKITKRGQNVTFRCDPISEHNRLYWYRQTLGQGPEFLTYFQNEAQLEKSRLLSDRFSAERPKGSFSTLEIQRTEQGDSAMYLCASSLVTANYGYTFGSGTRLTVV.